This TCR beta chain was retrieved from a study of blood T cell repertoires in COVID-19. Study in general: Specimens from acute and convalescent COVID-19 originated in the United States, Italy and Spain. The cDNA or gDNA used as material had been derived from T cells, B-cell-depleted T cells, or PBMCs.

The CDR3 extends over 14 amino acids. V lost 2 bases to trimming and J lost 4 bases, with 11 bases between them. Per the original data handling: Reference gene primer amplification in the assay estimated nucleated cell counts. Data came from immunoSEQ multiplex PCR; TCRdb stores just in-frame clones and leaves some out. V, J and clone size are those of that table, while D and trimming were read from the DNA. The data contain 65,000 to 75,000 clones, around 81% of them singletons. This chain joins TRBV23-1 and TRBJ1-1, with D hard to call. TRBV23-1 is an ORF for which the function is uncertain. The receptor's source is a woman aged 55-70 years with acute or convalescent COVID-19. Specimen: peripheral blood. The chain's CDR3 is CASSQPPRCTEAFF. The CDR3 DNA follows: TGCGCCAGCAGTCAACCCCCCCGGTGCACTGAAGCTTTCTTT.